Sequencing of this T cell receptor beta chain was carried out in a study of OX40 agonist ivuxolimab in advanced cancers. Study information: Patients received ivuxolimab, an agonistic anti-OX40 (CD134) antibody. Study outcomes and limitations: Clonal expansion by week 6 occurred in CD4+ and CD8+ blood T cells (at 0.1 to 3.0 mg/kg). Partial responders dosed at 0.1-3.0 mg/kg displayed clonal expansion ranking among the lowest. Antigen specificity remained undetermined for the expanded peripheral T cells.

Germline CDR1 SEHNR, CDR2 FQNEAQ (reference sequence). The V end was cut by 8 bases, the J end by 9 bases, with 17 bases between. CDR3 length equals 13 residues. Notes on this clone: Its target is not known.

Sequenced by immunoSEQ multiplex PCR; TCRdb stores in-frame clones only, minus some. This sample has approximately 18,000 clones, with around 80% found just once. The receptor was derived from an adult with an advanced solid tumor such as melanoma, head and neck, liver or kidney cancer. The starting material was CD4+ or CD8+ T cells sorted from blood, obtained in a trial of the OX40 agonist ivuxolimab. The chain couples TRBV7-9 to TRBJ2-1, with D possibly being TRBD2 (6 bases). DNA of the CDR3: TGTGCCAGCTCCTCCGGGACTTCGGGTGAGCAGTTCTTC. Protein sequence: CASSSGTSGEQFF.